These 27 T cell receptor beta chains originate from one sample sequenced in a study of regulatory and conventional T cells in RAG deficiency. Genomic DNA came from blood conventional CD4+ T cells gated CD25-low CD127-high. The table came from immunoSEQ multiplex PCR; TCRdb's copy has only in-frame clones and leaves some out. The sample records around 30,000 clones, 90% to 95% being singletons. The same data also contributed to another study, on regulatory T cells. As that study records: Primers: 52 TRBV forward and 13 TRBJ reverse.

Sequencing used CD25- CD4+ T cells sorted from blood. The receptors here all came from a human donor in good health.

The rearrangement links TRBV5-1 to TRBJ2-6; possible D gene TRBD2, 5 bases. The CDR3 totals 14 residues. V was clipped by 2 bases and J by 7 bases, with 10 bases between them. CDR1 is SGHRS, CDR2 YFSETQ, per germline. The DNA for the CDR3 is TGCGCCAGCAGCTTCCGCCGGGAAGCCAACGTCCTGACTTTC. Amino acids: CASSFRREANVLTF.

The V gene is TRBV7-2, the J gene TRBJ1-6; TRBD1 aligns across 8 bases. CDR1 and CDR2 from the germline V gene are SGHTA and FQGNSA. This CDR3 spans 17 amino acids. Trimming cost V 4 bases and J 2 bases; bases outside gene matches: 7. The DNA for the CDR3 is TGTGCCAGCAGCTCGACAGGGGTAAAGGCCTATAATTCACCCCTCCACTTT. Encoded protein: CASSSTGVKAYNSPLHF.

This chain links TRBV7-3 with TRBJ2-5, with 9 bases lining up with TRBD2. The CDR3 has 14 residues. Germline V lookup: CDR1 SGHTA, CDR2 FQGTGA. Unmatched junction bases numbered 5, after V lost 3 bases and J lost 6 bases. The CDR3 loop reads CASSLGGGAKTQYF. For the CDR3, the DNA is TGTGCCAGCAGCTTGGGCGGGGGGGCGAAGACCCAGTACTTC.

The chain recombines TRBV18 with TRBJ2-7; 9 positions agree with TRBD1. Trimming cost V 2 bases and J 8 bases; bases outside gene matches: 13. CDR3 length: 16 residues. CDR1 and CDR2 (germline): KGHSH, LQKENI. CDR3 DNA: TGTGCCAGCTCACCAGGCACGCTCCGGGACAGGGACAAGCAGTACTTC. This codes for CASSPGTLRDRDKQYF.

CDR3 DNA sequence: TGTGCCAGCAGCCCCGAGGGGGTGAACACCGGGGAGCTGTTTTTT. Residues: CASSPEGVNTGELFF. This chain connects TRBV9 to TRBJ2-2; a possible D gene is TRBD1 (6 bases). Germline V gene data show CDR1 as SGDLS and CDR2 as YYNGEE. V lost 4 bases and J 1 base, leaving 11 bases between the germline ends. The CDR3 spans 15 residues.

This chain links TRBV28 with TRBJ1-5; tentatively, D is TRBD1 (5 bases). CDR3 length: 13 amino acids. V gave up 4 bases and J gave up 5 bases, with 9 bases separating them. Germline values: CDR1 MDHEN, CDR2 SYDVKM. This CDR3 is CASSWGGDQPQHF. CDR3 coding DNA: TGTGCCAGCAGTTGGGGGGGGGATCAGCCCCAGCATTTT.

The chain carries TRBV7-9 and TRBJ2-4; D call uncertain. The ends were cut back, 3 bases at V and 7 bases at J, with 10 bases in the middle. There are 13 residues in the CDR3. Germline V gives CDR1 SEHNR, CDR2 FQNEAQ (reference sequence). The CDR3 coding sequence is TGTGCCAGCAGCTTGGGCCAGGTGAACATTCAGTACTTC. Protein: CASSLGQVNIQYF.

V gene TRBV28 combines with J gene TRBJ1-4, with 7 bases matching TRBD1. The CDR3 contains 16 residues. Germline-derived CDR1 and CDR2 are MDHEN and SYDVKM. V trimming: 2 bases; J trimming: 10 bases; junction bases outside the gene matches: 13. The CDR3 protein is CASSLRGPQGPRKLFF. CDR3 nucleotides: TGTGCCAGCAGTTTAAGGGGGCCACAGGGACCTCGAAAACTGTTTTTT.

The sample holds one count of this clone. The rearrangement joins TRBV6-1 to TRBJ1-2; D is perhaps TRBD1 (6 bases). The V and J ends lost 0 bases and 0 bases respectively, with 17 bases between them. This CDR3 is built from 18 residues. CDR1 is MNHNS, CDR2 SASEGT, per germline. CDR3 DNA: TGTGCCAGCAGTGAAGCGCCCGGACAGACAGTAACTAACTATGGCTACACCTTC. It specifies CASSEAPGQTVTNYGYTF.

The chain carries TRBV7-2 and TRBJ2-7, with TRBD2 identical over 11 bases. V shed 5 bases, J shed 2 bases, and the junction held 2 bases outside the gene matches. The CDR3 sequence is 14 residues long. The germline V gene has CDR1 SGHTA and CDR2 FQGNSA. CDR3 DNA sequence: TGTGCCAGCAGCCAACTAGCGGGGGCCTACGAGCAGTACTTC. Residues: CASSQLAGAYEQYF.

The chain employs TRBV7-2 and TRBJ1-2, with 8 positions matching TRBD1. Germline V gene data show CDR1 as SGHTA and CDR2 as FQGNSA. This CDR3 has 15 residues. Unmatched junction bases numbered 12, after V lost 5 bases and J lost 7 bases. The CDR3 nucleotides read TGTGCCAGCAGCGGGAACGGACAGGGATCTTTTGGCTACACCTTC. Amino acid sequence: CASSGNGQGSFGYTF.

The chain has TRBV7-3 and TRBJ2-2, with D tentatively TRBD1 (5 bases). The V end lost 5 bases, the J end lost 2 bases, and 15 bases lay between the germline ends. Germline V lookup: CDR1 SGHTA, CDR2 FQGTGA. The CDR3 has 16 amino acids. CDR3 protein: CASSPRRTLNTGELFF. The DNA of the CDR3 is TGTGCCAGCAGCCCCCGAAGGACACTTAACACCGGGGAGCTGTTTTTT.

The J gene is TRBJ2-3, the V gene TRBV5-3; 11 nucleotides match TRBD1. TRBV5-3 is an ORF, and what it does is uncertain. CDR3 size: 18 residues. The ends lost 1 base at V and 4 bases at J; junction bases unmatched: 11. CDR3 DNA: TGTGCCAGAAGCTTGTTCCCCCTCCCGGACAGGGGGCCAGATACGCAGTATTTT. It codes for CARSLFPLPDRGPDTQYF.

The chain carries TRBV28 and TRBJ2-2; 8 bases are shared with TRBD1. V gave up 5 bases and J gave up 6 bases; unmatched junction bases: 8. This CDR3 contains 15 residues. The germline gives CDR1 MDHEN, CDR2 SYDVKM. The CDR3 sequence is CASSLRTGRSGELFF. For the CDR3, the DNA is TGTGCCAGCAGTCTGCGGACAGGGAGGTCCGGGGAGCTGTTTTTT.

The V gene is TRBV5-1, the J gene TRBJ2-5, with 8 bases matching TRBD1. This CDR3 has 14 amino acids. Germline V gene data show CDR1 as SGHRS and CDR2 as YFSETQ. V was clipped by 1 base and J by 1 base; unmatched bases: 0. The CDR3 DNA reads TGCGCCAGCAGCTTGACAGGGGGCCAAGAGACCCAGTACTTC. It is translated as CASSLTGGQETQYF.

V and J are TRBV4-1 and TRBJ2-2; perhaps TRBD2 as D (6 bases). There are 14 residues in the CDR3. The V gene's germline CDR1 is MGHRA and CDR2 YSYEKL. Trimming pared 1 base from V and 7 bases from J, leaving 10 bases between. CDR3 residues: CASSQVEDYGELFF. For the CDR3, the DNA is TGCGCCAGCAGCCAAGTGGAGGACTACGGGGAGCTGTTTTTT.

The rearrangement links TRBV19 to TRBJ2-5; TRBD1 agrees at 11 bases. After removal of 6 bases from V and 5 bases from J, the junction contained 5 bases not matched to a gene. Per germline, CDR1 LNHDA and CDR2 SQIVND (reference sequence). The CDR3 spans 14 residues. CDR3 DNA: TGTGCCAGTAGGGACAGGGGGCGTAAGGAGACCCAGTACTTC. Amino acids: CASRDRGRKETQYF.

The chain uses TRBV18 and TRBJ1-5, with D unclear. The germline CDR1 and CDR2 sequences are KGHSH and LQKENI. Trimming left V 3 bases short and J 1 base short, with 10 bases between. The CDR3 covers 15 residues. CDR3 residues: CASSPRQASNQPQHF. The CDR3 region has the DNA TGTGCCAGCTCACCTCGGCAGGCAAGCAATCAGCCCCAGCATTTT.

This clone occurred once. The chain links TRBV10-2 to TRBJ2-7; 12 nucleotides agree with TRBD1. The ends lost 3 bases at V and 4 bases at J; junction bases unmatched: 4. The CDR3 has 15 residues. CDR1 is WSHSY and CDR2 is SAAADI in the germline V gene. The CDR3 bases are TGCGCCAGCAGTGATGGGGACAGGGGGCCATACGAGCAGTACTTC. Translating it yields CASSDGDRGPYEQYF.

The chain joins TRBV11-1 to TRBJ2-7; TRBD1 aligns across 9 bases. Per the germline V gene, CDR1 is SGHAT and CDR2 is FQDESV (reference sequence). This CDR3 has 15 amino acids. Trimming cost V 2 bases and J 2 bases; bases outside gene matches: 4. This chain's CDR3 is CASSLWGQGTYEQYF. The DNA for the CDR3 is TGTGCCAGCAGCTTATGGGGACAGGGTACCTACGAGCAGTACTTC.

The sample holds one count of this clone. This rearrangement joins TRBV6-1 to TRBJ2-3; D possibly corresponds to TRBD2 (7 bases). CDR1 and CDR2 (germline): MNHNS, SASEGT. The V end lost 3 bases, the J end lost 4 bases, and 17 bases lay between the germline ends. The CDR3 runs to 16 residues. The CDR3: CASSDWGGALADTQYF. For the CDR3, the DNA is TGTGCCAGCAGTGATTGGGGGGGGGCCTTAGCAGATACGCAGTATTTT.

The CDR3 bases are TGCGCCAGCAGTGAGGGACTCAGGACGACTGAAGCTTTCTTT. As protein: CASSEGLRTTEAFF. The chain couples TRBV10-1 to TRBJ1-1; D is ambiguous. Deletions cut 2 bases from V and 5 bases from J, with 12 bases between. The CDR3 contains 14 residues. CDR1 WNHNN and CDR2 SYGVQD come from the germline V gene (reference sequence).

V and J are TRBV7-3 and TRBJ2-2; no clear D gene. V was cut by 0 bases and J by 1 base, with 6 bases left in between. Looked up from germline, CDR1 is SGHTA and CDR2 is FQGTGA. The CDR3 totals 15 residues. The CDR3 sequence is CASSLTAGNTGELFF. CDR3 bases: TGTGCCAGCAGCTTAACTGCCGGGAACACCGGGGAGCTGTTTTTT. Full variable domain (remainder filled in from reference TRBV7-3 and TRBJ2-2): GAGVSQTPSNKVTEKGKYVELRCDPISGHTALYWYRQSLGQGPEFLIYFQGTGAADDSGLPNDRFFAVRPEGSVSTLKIQRTERGDSAVYLCASSLTAGNTGELFFGEGSRLTVL.

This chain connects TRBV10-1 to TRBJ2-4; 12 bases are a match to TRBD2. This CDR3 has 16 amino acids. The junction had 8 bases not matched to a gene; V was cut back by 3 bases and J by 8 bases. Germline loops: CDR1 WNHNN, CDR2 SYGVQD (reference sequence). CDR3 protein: CASSDPLAGGCDIQYF. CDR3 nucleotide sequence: TGCGCCAGCAGTGATCCCCTAGCGGGGGGGTGTGACATTCAGTACTTC.

The CDR3: CASSRRQVPNEKLFF. The CDR3 coding sequence is TGCGCCAGCAGCCGCAGACAGGTTCCTAATGAAAAACTGTTTTTT. The chain couples TRBV4-1 to TRBJ1-4; a possible D gene is TRBD1 (6 bases). Germline CDR1 and CDR2: MGHRA and YSYEKL. CDR3 length: 15 residues. With 4 bases removed from V and 3 bases from J, the gap between germline ends came to 12 bases.

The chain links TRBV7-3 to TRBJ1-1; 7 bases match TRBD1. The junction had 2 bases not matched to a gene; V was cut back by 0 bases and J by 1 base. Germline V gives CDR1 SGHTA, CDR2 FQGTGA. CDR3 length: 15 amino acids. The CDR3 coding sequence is TGTGCCAGCAGCTTAACGGGACAGCCGAACACTGAAGCTTTCTTT. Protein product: CASSLTGQPNTEAFF. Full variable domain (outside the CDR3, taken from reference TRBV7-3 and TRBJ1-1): GAGVSQTPSNKVTEKGKYVELRCDPISGHTALYWYRQSLGQGPEFLIYFQGTGAADDSGLPNDRFFAVRPEGSVSTLKIQRTERGDSAVYLCASSLTGQPNTEAFFGQGTRLTVV.

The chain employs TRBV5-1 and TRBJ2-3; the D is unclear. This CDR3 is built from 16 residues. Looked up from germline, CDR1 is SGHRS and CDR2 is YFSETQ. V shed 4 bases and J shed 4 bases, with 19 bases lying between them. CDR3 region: CASSLGEHSFADTQYF. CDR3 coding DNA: TGCGCCAGCAGCCTCGGTGAGCACAGTTTCGCAGATACGCAGTATTTT.